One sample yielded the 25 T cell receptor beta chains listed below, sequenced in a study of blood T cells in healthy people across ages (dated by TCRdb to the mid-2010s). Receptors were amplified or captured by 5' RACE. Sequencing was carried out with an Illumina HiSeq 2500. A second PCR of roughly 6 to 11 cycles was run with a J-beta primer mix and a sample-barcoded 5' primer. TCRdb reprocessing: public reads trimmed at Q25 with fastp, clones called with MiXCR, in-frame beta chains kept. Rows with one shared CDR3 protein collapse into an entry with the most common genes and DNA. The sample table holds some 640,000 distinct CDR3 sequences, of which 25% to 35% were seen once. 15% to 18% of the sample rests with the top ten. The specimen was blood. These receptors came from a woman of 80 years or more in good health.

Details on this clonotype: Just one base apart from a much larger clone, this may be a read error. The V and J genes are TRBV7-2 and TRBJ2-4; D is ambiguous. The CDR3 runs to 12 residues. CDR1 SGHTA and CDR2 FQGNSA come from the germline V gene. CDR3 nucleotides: TGTGCCAACAGCCTTCCGTCGAACATTCAGTACTTC. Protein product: CANSLPSNIQYF.

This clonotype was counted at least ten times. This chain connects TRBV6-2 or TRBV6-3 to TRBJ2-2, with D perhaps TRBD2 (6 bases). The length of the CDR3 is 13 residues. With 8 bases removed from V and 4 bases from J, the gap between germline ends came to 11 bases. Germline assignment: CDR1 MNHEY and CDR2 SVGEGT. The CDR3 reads CASQGLSTGELFF. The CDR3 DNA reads TGTGCCAGCCAGGGACTCTCCACCGGGGAGCTGTTTTTT.

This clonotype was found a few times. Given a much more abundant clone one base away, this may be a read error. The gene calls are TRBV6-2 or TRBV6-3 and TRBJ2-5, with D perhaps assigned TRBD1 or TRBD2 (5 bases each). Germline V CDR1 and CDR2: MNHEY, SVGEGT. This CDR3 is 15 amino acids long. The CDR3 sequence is CASSYAWDPQESQYF. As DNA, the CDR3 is TGTGCCAGCAGTTACGCCTGGGACCCTCAAGAGTCCCAGTACTTC.

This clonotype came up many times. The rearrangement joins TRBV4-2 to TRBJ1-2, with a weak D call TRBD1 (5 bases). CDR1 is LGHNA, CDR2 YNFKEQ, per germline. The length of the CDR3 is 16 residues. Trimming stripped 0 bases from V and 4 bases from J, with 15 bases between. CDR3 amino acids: CASSQDIRGTGYGYTF. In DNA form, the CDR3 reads TGTGCCAGCAGCCAAGATATAAGGGGCACGGGCTATGGCTACACCTTC.

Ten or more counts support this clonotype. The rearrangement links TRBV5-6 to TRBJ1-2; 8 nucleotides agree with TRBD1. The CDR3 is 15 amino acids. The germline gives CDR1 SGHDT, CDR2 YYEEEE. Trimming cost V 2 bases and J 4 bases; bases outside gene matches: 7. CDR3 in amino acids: CASSFGQGSGYGYTF. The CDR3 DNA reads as TGTGCCAGCAGCTTTGGACAGGGCAGCGGCTATGGCTACACCTTC.

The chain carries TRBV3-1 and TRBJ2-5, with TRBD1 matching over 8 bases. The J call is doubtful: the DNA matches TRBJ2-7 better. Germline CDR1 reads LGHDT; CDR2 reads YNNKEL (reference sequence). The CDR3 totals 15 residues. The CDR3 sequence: CASSQWTGRFYEQYF. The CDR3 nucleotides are TGTGCCAGCAGCCAATGGACAGGGCGGTTTTACGAGCAGTACTTC.

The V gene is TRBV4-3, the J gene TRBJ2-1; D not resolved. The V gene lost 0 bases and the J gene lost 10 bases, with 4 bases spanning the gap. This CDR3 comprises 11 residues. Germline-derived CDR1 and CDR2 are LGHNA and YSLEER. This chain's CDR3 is CASSQDGEQFF. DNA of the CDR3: TGCGCCAGCAGCCAAGACGGAGAGCAGTTCTTC.

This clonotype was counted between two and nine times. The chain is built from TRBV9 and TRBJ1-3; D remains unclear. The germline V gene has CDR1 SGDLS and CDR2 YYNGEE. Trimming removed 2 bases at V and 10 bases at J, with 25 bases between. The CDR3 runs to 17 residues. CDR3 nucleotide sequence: TGTGCCAGCAGCGTCGGGGATGCAGGAGGGCCGGCCGGGACCATATATTTT. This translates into CASSVGDAGGPAGTIYF. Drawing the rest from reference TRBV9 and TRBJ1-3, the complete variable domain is DSGVTQTPKHLITATGQRVTLRCSPRSGDLSVYWYQQSLDQGLQFLIQYYNGEERAKGNILERFSAQQFPDLHSELNLSSLELGDSALYFCASSVGDAGGPAGTIYFGEGSWLTVV.

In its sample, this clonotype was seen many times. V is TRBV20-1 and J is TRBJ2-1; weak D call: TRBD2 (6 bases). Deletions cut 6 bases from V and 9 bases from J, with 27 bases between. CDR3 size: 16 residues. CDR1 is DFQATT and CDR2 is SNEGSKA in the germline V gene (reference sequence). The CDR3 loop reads CSAPGGGASKGGEQFF. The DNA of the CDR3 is TGCAGTGCCCCCGGGGGTGGGGCCTCAAAGGGTGGTGAGCAGTTCTTC.

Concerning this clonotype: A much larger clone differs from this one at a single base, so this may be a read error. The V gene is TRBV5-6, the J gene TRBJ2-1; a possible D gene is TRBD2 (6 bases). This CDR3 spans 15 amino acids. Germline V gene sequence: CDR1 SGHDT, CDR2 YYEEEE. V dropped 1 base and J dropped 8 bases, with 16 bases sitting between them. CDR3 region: CASSLSPEGVDEQFF. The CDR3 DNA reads TGTGCCAGCAGCTTGTCCCCGGAGGGCGTGGATGAGCAGTTCTTC.

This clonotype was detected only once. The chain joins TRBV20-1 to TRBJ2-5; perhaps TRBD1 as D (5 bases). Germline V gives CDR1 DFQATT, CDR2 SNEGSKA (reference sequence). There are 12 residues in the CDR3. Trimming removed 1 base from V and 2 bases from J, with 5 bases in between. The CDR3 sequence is CSARGQQETQYF. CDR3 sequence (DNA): TGCAGTGCTAGAGGACAGCAAGAGACCCAGTACTTC.

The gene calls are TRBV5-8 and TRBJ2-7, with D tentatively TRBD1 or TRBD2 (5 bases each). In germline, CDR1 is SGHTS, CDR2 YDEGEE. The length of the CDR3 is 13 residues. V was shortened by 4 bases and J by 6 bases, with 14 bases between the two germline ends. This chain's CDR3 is CASSRGPRFEQYF. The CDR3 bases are TGTGCCAGCAGCCGGGGCCCGCGGTTCGAGCAGTACTTC.

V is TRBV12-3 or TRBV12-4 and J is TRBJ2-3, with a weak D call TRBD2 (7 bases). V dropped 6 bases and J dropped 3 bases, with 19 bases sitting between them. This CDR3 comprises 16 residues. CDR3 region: CASSLLRGGRTDTQYF. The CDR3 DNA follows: TGTGCCAGCAGCCTGCTGAGGGGGGGCAGGACAGATACGCAGTATTTT.

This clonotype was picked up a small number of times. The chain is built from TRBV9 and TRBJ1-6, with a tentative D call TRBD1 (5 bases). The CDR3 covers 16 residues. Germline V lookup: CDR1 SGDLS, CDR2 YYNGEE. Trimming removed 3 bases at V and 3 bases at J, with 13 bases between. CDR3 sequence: CASSDRDVIYNSPLHF. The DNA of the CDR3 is TGTGCCAGCAGCGACCGGGACGTCATCTATAATTCACCCCTCCACTTT.

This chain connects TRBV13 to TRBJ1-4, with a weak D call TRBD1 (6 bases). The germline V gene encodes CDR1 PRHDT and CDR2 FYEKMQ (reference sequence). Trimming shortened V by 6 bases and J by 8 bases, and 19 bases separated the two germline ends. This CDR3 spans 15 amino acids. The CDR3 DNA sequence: TGTGCCAGCAGTGTAGGGGGGGGGCGAGACGAAAAACTGTTTTTT. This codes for CASSVGGGRDEKLFF.

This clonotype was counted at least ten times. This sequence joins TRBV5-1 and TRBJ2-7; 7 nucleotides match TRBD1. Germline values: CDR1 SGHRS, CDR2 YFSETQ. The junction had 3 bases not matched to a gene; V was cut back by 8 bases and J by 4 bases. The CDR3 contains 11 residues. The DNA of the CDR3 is TGCGCCAGTAGGGACAGATACGAGCAGTACTTC. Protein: CASRDRYEQYF.

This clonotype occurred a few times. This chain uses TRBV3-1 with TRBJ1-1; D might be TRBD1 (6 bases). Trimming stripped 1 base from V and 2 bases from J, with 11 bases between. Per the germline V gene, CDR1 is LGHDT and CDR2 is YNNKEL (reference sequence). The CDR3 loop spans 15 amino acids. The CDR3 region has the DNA TGTGCCAGCAGCCAAGCTGGACAGAGAAACACTGAAGCTTTCTTT. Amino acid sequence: CASSQAGQRNTEAFF.

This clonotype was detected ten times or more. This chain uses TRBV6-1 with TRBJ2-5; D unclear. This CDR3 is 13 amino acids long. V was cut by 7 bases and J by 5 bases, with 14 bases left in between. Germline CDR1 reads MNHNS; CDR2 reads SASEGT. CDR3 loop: CASTARMQETQYF. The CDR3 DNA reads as TGTGCCAGCACCGCAAGGATGCAGGAGACCCAGTACTTC.

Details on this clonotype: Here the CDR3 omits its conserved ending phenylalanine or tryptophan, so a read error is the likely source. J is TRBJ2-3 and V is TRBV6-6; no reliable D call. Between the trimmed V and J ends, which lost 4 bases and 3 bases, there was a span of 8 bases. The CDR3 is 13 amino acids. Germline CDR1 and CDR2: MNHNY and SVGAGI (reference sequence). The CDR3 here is CASSSPSTDTQYS. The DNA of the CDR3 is TGTGCCAGCAGTTCCCCTAGTACAGATACGCAGTATTCT.

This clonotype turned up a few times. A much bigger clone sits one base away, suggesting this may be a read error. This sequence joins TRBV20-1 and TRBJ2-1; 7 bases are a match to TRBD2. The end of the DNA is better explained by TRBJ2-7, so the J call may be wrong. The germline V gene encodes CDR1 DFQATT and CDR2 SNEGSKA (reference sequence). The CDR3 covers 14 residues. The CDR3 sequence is CSASGASGYNEQYF. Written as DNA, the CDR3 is TGCAGTGCTAGTGGGGCTAGCGGATACAATGAGCAGTACTTC.

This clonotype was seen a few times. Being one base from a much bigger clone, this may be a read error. Written as DNA, the CDR3 is TGTGCCAGCAGGGGAGAGATCAATGAGCAGTACTTC. Translating it yields CASRGEINEQYF. V gene TRBV6-5 combines with J gene TRBJ2-1; D is possibly TRBD2 (5 bases). The better agreement between TRBJ2-7 and the DNA end casts doubt on the J call. Germline V gene sequence: CDR1 MNHEY, CDR2 SVGAGI. The CDR3 covers 12 residues.

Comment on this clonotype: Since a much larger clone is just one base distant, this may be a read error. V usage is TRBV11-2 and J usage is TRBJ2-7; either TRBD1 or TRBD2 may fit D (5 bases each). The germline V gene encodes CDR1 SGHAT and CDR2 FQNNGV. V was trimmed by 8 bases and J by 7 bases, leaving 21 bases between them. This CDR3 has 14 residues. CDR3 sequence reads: CASGAAVAHNEQYF. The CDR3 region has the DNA TGTGCCAGCGGGGCAGCGGTGGCCCACAATGAGCAGTACTTC.

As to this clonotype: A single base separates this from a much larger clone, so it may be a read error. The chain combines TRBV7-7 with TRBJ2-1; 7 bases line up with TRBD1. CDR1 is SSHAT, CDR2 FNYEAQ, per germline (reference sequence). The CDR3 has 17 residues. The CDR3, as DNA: TGTGCCAGCAGCTTAGGTACGACAGGGAAGGTGCACAATGAGCAGTCCTTC. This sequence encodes CASSLGTTGKVHNEQSF.

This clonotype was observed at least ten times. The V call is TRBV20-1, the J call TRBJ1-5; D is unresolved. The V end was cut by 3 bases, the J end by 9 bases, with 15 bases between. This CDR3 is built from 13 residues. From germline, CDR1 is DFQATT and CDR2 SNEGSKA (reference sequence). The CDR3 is CSASSGGGRPQHF. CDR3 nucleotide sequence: TGCAGTGCTAGTAGCGGTGGTGGGCGGCCCCAGCATTTT.

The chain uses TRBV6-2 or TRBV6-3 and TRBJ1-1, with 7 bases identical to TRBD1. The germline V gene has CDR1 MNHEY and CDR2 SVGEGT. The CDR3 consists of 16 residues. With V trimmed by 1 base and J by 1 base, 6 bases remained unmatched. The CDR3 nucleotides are TGTGCCAGCAGTTACTTACAGGGGCGGACGAACACTGAAGCTTTCTTT. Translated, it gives CASSYLQGRTNTEAFF.